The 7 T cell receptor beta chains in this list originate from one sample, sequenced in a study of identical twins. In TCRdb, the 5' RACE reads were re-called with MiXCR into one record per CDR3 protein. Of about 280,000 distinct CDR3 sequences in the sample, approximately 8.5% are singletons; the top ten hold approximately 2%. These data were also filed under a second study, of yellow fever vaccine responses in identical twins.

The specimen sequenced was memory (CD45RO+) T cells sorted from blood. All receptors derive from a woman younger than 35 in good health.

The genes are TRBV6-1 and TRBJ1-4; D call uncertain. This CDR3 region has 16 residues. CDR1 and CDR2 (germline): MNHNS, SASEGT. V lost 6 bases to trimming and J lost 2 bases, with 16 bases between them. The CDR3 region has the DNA TGTGCCAGCAGGGTACTGACCTCCGGGACTAATGAAAAACTGTTTTTT. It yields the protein CASRVLTSGTNEKLFF.

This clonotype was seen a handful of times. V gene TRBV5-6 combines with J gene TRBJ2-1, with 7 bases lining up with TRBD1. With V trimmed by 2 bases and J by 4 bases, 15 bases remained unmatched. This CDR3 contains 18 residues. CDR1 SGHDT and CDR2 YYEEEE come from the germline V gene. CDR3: CASSFAGTAVGRYNEQFF. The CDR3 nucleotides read TGTGCCAGCAGCTTTGCCGGGACAGCGGTCGGAAGGTACAATGAGCAGTTCTTC.

The CDR3 protein is CASSVTSGSVEQYF. The CDR3 nucleotides are TGTGCCAGCAGTGTCACTAGCGGGAGCGTCGAGCAGTACTTC. The rearrangement uses TRBV6-1 and TRBJ2-7; 11 bases agree with TRBD2. Germline CDR1 is MNHNS and CDR2 is SASEGT. The V segment lost 4 bases and the J segment 6 bases; nucleotides outside the gene matches: 5. The CDR3 covers 14 residues.

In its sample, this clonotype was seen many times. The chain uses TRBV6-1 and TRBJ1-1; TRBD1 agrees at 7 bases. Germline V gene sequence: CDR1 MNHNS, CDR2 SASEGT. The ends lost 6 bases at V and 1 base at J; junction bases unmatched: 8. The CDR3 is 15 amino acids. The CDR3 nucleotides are TGTGCCAGCAGCCAGGTGGGGACAGCGAACACTGAAGCTTTCTTT. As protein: CASSQVGTANTEAFF.

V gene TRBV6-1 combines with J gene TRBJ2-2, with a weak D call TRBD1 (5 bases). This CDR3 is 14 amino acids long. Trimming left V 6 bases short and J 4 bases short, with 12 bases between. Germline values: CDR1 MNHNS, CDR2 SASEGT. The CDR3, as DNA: TGTGCCAGCAGGGAACCGACAGTCACCGGGGAGCTGTTTTTT. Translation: CASREPTVTGELFF.

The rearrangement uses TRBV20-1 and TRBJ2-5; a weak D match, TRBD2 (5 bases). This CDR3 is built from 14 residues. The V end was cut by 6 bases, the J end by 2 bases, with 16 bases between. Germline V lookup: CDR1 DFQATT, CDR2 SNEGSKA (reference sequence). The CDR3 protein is CSANEGLAQETQYF. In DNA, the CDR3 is TGCAGTGCAAACGAGGGTCTTGCTCAAGAGACCCAGTACTTC.

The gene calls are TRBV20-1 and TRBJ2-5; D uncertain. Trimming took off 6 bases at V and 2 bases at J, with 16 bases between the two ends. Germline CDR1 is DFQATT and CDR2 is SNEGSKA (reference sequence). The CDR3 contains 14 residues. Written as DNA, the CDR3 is TGCAGTGCCCCTATGGCAGGTGGGCAAGAGACCCAGTACTTC. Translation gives CSAPMAGGQETQYF.